This is a list of T cell receptor beta chains from one sample in a study of PD-L1 blockade in urothelial cancer. The data were produced by immunoSEQ multiplex PCR, yet TCRdb's version contains in-frame clones alone and is incomplete. Here the sample spans about 52,000 clones, roughly four fifths being singletons. The sequencing here drew on PBMCs, taken around atezolizumab (anti-PD-L1) treatment. The origin of the receptors is a man in his 70s with urothelial cancer. The CDR3 runs from the conserved cysteine through the conserved F or W. The order of the fields is V gene, D gene, clone size, J gene, CDR3 protein, CDR3 DNA. D genes are given only for firm matches. Size is omitted from some rows. Given values are once, few, many or a class for expanded clones.

TRBV6-1	NA	NA	TRBJ2-5	CASVKGGQETQYF	TGTGCCAGCGTCAAAGGGGGCCAAGAGACCCAGTACTTC
TRBV4-1	TRBD1	NA	TRBJ2-7	CASSLQGQGFYEQYF	TGCGCCAGCAGCCTGCAGGGACAGGGGTTCTACGAGCAGTACTTC
TRBV4-3	NA	NA	TRBJ1-1	CASSQIQGEGTEAFF	TGCGCCAGCAGCCAAATACAGGGAGAAGGGACTGAAGCTTTCTTT
TRBV28	NA	NA	TRBJ1-2	CASSSLAWGDGYGYTF	TGTGCCAGCAGTTCCCTGGCTTGGGGGGATGGCTATGGCTACACCTTC
TRBV7-9	TRBD1	NA	TRBJ2-7	CASSPIGQARLEQYF	TGTGCCAGCAGCCCGATCGGACAGGCAAGGTTGGAGCAGTACTTC
TRBV30	NA	NA	TRBJ1-4	CAWREQGANEKLFF	TGTGCCTGGAGGGAACAGGGTGCTAATGAAAAACTGTTTTTT
TRBV6-1	NA	NA	TRBJ1-4	CASRENIGPNEKLFF	TGTGCCAGCAGGGAGAACATCGGTCCTAATGAAAAACTGTTTTTT
TRBV5-4	NA	NA	TRBJ2-2	CASSLSTGLGELFF	TGTGCCAGCAGCTTGAGTACAGGGCTCGGGGAGCTGTTTTTT
TRBV7-2	TRBD1	NA	TRBJ1-5	CASSPTGGTTGQPQHF	TGTGCCAGCAGTCCGACAGGGGGCACGACGGGTCAGCCCCAGCATTTT
TRBV7-9	TRBD2	NA	TRBJ2-3	CASSLAGGPTDTQYF	TGTGCCAGCAGCTTGGCGGGAGGACCCACAGATACGCAGTATTTT
TRBV11-1	TRBD2	few	TRBJ2-2	CASSLGLAVDGELFF	TGTGCCAGCAGCTTAGGACTAGCAGTCGACGGGGAGCTGTTTTTT
TRBV7-9	NA	NA	TRBJ2-2	CASSPYGGGTGELFF	TGTGCCAGCAGCCCTTACGGGGGAGGCACCGGGGAGCTGTTTTTT
TRBV12-5	TRBD1	NA	TRBJ2-1	CASGSGQGDDEQFF	TGTGCTAGTGGTTCAGGACAGGGAGATGATGAGCAGTTCTTC
TRBV28	TRBD2	once	TRBJ2-4	CASSLRPGTSGPAKNIQYF	TGTGCCAGCAGTTTACGGCCTGGAACTAGCGGGCCAGCCAAAAACATTCAGTACTTC
TRBV5-4	TRBD2	NA	TRBJ2-3	CASSVTTGLAVSSTDTQYF	TGTGCCAGCAGCGTAACTACCGGACTAGCGGTCTCTAGCACAGATACGCAGTATTTT
TRBV11-1	NA	NA	TRBJ1-1	CASSSQGRNTEAFF	TGTGCCAGCAGTTCACAGGGAAGGAACACTGAAGCTTTCTTT
TRBV5-1	NA	NA	TRBJ2-4	CASSLGTEFGIQYF	TGCGCCAGCAGCTTGGGGACTGAGTTTGGCATTCAGTACTTC
TRBV15	NA	NA	TRBJ2-3	CATSRDTPDTQYF	TGTGCCACCAGCAGAGATACACCCGATACGCAGTATTTT
TRBV10-3	TRBD1	many	TRBJ2-7	CAISVGGQNYEQYF	TGTGCCATCAGTGTTGGGGGACAGAACTACGAGCAGTACTTC
TRBV5-6	TRBD1	NA	TRBJ2-7	CASSWDSYEQYF	TGTGCCAGCAGCTGGGACAGCTACGAGCAGTACTTC
TRBV5-6	NA	NA	TRBJ1-1	CASSWTGRGGGTEAFF	TGTGCCAGCAGCTGGACCGGCCGTGGGGGCGGCACTGAAGCTTTCTTT
TRBV18	NA	NA	TRBJ2-1	CASSLGVPYNEQFF	TGTGCCAGCTCTTTGGGCGTACCTTACAATGAGCAGTTCTTC
TRBV7-2	TRBD1	few	TRBJ2-3	CASSSQGADTQYF	TGTGCCAGCAGCTCACAGGGGGCAGATACGCAGTATTTT
TRBV5-1	NA	NA	TRBJ2-3	CASSAEALRALKISTDTQYF	TGCGCCAGCAGCGCCGAAGCTTTGAGGGCCTTGAAGATTAGCACAGATACGCAGTATTTT
TRBV5-1	NA	NA	TRBJ2-4	CASSLGGLAKNIQYF	TGCGCCAGCAGCTTGGGGGGACTAGCCAAAAACATTCAGTACTTC
TRBV15	TRBD1	NA	TRBJ2-5	CATSRGTGVETQYF	TGTGCCACCAGCAGAGGGACAGGGGTAGAGACCCAGTACTTC
TRBV2	TRBD2	NA	TRBJ2-3	CASSRRGTTDTQYF	TGTGCCAGCAGTAGGCGGGGGACCACAGATACGCAGTATTTT
TRBV5-4	TRBD2	NA	TRBJ2-7	CASSSGGTSGYEQYF	TGTGCCAGCAGCTCGGGGGGGACTAGCGGTTACGAGCAGTACTTC
TRBV18	TRBD1	NA	TRBJ1-3	CASSSRDRERGNTIYF	TGTGCCAGCTCATCTCGGGACAGGGAAAGAGGAAACACCATATATTTT
TRBV6-1	NA	NA	TRBJ1-2	CASSESDKYYGYTF	TGTGCCAGCAGTGAATCCGACAAATACTATGGCTACACCTTC
TRBV18	TRBD2	NA	TRBJ2-1	CASSPYSSGSYNEQFF	TGTGCCAGCTCACCGTATTCTAGCGGGTCCTACAATGAGCAGTTCTTC
TRBV28	NA	NA	TRBJ2-7	CASSLEGQGLYEQYF	TGTGCCAGCAGCCTCGAGGGCCAAGGGCTCTACGAGCAGTACTTC
TRBV10-3	TRBD1	NA	TRBJ2-5	CAISDDRAAETQYF	TGTGCCATCAGTGACGACAGGGCGGCGGAGACCCAGTACTTC
TRBV19	NA	NA	TRBJ1-1	CATKPSGVEAFF	TGTGCCACCAAACCCTCGGGGGTAGAGGCTTTCTTT
TRBV5-1	NA	NA	TRBJ2-1	CASSLGTAPPNNEQFF	TGCGCCAGCAGCTTGGGAACTGCACCCCCAAACAATGAGCAGTTCTTC
TRBV5-4	NA	few	TRBJ1-5	CASSLEAGANQPQHF	TGTGCCAGCAGCTTGGAAGCAGGGGCGAATCAGCCCCAGCATTTT
TRBV7-3	NA	NA	TRBJ1-6	CASSSPGEALHF	TGTGCCAGCAGCTCCCCGGGAGAAGCCCTCCACTTT
TRBV9	NA	NA	TRBJ1-6	CASSLNTGQPNSPLHF	TGTGCCAGCAGTCTAAATACAGGACAGCCCAATTCACCCCTCCACTTT
TRBV28	TRBD1	NA	TRBJ1-5	CATIQGGAYSNQPQHF	TGTGCCACCATACAGGGGGGGGCCTATAGCAATCAGCCCCAGCATTTT
TRBV5-8	NA	NA	TRBJ1-2	CASSFTFSGFSNYGYTF	TGTGCCAGCAGCTTCACCTTCTCGGGTTTTTCTAACTATGGCTACACCTTC
TRBV5-4	NA	NA	TRBJ1-2	CASSLPSPGIYGYTF	TGTGCCAGCAGCTTGCCCTCTCCGGGAATCTATGGCTACACCTTC
TRBV6-5	TRBD1	NA	TRBJ2-1	CASSYAGGSYNEQFF	TGTGCCAGCAGTTACGCAGGGGGTTCCTACAATGAGCAGTTCTTC